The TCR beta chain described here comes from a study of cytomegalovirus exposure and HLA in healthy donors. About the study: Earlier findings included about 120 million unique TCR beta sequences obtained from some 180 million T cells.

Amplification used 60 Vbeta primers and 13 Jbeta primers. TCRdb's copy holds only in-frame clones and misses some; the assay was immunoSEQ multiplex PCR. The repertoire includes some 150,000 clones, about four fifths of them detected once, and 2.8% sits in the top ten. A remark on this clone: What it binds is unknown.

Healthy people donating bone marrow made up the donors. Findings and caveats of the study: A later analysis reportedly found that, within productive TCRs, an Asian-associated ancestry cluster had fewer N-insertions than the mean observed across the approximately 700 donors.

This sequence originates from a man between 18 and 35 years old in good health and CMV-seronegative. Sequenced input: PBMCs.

CDR3 DNA: TGTGCCAGCAGCTTAGGAGTCTTCACTTATAGCACAGATACGCAGTATTTT. Residues: CASSLGVFTYSTDTQYF. This chain joins TRBV11-2 and TRBJ2-3; no firm D call. Germline V gene sequence: CDR1 SGHAT, CDR2 FQNNGV. This CDR3 has 17 amino acids. The V and J ends lost 1 base and 0 bases respectively, with 14 bases between them.